The T cell receptor (beta chain) under discussion was sequenced for a study of T cells after yellow fever vaccination. Study observations and caveats: Re-detected after boosting: most primary clones, around 96% of CD4 and under 90% of CD8.

The junction had 9 bases not matched to a gene; V was cut back by 2 bases and J by 4 bases. Germline CDR1 and CDR2: ENHRY and SYGVKD. This CDR3 region has 16 residues. By 5'RACE template switching, TCR cDNA was produced, with a universal primer site and UMIs added in the process. TCRdb analysed the 5' RACE reads with MiXCR anew, one entry per CDR3 protein. The sample has 99,000 or so distinct CDR3 sequences; around 5.8% are singletons. With regard to this clonotype: Its specificity is unknown.

The gene calls are TRBV10-3 and TRBJ2-5; 8 nucleotides align to TRBD2. The sample consisted of CD8+ T cells sorted from PBMCs, taken 10 days after the yellow fever booster vaccination. This sequence was found in a man between 18 and 29 years old who received the YFV17D yellow fever vaccine. CDR3 amino acids: CAISELGRGAGETQYF. CDR3 nucleotide sequence: TGTGCCATCAGTGAGCTGGGGCGGGGGGCCGGAGAGACCCAGTACTTC.